This T cell receptor (beta chain) was observed in a study of patients and donors after allogeneic stem cell transplantation. The V gene end was trimmed by 1 base and the J gene end by 7 bases; junction bases not matched to a gene: 17. The CDR3 covers 18 residues. TCRdb ran MiXCR on the RT-PCR reads and lists one entry per CDR3 protein. The top ten clones hold about 25% of a sample with tens of thousands of distinct CDR3 sequences, around 27% of them seen once. The sequenced material came from blood, either unsorted or a sorted T cell fraction (not recorded which). This sequence originates from a human donor who was either an allogeneic HSCT recipient or a stem cell or donor lymphocyte infusion donor (not recorded which). It is not recorded whose cells these are; they may come from a transplant donor. The rearrangement joins TRBV12-3 or TRBV12-4 to TRBJ2-5; 8 nucleotides line up with TRBD1. The CDR3 DNA reads TGTGCCAGCAGTTTAGGACAGGGGAAGGGGGCTACCTACACGACCCAGTACTTC. Its translation is CASSLGQGKGATYTTQYF.